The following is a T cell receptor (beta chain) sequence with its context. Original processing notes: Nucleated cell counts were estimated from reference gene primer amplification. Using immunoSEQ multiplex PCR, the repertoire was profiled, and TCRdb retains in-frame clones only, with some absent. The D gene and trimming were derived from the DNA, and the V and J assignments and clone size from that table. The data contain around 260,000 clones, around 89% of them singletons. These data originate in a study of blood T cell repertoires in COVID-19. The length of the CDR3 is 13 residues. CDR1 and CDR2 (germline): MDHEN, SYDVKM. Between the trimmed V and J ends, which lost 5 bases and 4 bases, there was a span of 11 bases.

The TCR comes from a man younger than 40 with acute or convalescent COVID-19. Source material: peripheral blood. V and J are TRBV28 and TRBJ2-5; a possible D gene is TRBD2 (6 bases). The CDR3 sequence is CASSTRLVETQYF. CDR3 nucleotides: TGTGCCAGCAGTACCCGACTAGTAGAGACCCAGTACTTC. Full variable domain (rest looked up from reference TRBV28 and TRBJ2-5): DVKVTQSSRYLVKRTGEKVFLECVQDMDHENMFWYRQDPGLGLRLIYFSYDVKMKEKGDIPEGYSVSREKKERFSLILESASTNQTSMYLCASSTRLVETQYFGPGTRLLVL.